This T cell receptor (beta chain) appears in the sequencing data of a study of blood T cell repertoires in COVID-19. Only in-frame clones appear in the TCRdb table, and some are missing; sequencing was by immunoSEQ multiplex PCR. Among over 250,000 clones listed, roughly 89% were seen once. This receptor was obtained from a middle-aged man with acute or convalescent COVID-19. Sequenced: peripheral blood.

This CDR3 is CASSRAGGSQETQYF. In DNA form, the CDR3 reads TGTGCCAGCAGCCGAGCAGGGGGTAGCCAAGAGACCCAGTACTTC. The genes are TRBV11-3 and TRBJ2-5; 7 nucleotides match TRBD1. This CDR3 is 15 amino acids long. V lost 5 bases, J lost 1 base, and 7 bases stayed unmatched. Germline V gives CDR1 SGHNT, CDR2 YENEEA.